The following is a T cell receptor (beta chain) sequence with its context. Antigen specificity is unknown. As the template, RNA transcripts were used to amplify TCR beta CDR3 regions. Following a first-round RT-PCR that used HTBI primers, a second-round multiplex PCR was carried out. TCRdb recomputed calls from the multiplex PCR reads with MiXCR, one row per CDR3 protein. The table shows about 410,000 distinct CDR3 sequences, with around 19% occurring only once. The sample originates from a study of Graves' ophthalmopathy and Graves' hyperthyroidism. Study outcomes and limitations: Detection in blood was also observed for most expanded thyroid clonotypes above 0.001 frequency.

The source material was peripheral blood. The source is a woman under 30 with Graves' ophthalmopathy.

Written as DNA, the CDR3 is TGTGCCAGTAGTATTGCACAGACGATTAACTATGGCTACACCTTC. Translating it yields CASSIAQTINYGYTF. The rearrangement uses TRBV19 and TRBJ1-2; D is ambiguous. Trimming removed 3 bases from V and 1 base from J, with 12 bases in between. The CDR3 consists of 15 residues. CDR1 and CDR2 (germline): LNHDA, SQIVND (reference sequence).